One sample yielded the 32 T cell receptor beta chains listed below, sequenced in a study of shared clonotypes between healthy human individuals (dated by TCRdb to 2019 to 2021). The library was prepared using the immunoSEQ multiplex PCR assay. Sourced from immuneACCESS, this table was stored by TCRdb with only in-frame sequences that have V and J called. A share of the clones is absent; for the studies checked, an unresolved V gene accounts for under half, and the remainder has no known explanation. The sample has over a million clones on record, about 74% of them singletons. Jointly, the top ten make up about 1.5% of the sample. Sequencing was carried out using memory CD4+ T cells sorted from blood. The cell subset or site tag for this specimen amounts to: CD45RA-negative fraction. These receptors all stem from a man younger than 35 in good health.

The chain is built from TRBV23-1 and TRBJ1-1; 10 positions agree with TRBD1. TRBV23-1 is reported as an ORF; its role is uncertain. With 2 bases clipped from V and 4 bases from J, the junction kept 16 bases outside the gene matches. CDR3 length: 19 residues. CDR3 loop: CASSQESPRTGGSSTEAFF. DNA for the CDR3: TGCGCCAGCAGTCAAGAATCTCCCCGGACAGGGGGGTCGAGCACTGAAGCTTTCTTT.

CDR3 sequence (DNA): TGTGCCACGAACCGACAGGGGACGCAAGAGACCCAGTACTTC. It codes for CATNRQGTQETQYF. The J gene is TRBJ2-5, the V gene TRBV15; 8 bases line up with TRBD1. The CDR3 has 14 residues. The trim removed 9 bases at V and 2 bases at J, leaving 8 bases unmatched. Germline V gene lookup returns CDR1 LNHNV and CDR2 YYDKDF (reference sequence).

The rearrangement links TRBV19 to TRBJ2-6; D may be TRBD2 (6 bases). There are 16 residues in the CDR3. Deletions cut 6 bases from V and 0 bases from J, with 12 bases between. Per the germline V gene, CDR1 is LNHDA and CDR2 is SQIVND (reference sequence). The CDR3 DNA reads TGTGCCAGTAGGGGAGGACTTTCCTCTGGGGCCAACGTCCTGACTTTC. The encoded protein is CASRGGLSSGANVLTF.

This clone was seen a single time. J is TRBJ2-1 and V is TRBV9; TRBD2 matches 9 bases. V lost 3 bases, J lost 8 bases, and 9 bases stayed unmatched. The CDR3 covers 15 residues. Germline CDR1 SGDLS, CDR2 YYNGEE. CDR3 DNA: TGTGCCAGCAGCGCCCGTAGCGGGAGAGCAGATGAGCAGTTCTTC. It translates to CASSARSGRADEQFF.

At least ten counts were recorded for this clone. Here the CDR3 DNA reads TGTGCCAGCAGCTTAGGACAAGAGCAGTACTTC. Amino acids: CASSLGQEQYF. This rearrangement joins TRBV7-8 to TRBJ2-7; D not certain. Looked up from germline, CDR1 is SGHVS and CDR2 is FQNEAQ. The CDR3 runs to 11 residues. Trimming left V 1 base short and J 7 bases short, with 5 bases between.

The chain is built from TRBV4-1 and TRBJ2-3; TRBD2 is a possible D gene (7 bases). Trimming cost V 3 bases and J 2 bases, with 21 bases left between them. There are 18 residues in the CDR3. Per the germline V gene, CDR1 is MGHRA and CDR2 is YSYEKL. The CDR3 region is CASSHSPKGGAHTDTQYF. The CDR3 region has the DNA TGCGCCAGCAGCCATTCACCCAAAGGGGGGGCTCACACAGATACGCAGTATTTT.

The sample holds many counts of this clone. The identical CDR3 is also encoded by other nucleotide sequences in the sample. The V gene is TRBV7-8, the J gene TRBJ2-5, with 7 bases that match TRBD2. The germline gives CDR1 SGHVS, CDR2 FQNEAQ. The junction had 0 bases not matched to a gene; V was cut back by 0 bases and J by 5 bases. The length of the CDR3 is 13 residues. The CDR3 spells CASSLAGGETQYF. CDR3 bases: TGTGCCAGCAGCTTAGCGGGAGGGGAGACCCAGTACTTC.

J is TRBJ2-5 and V is TRBV7-9, with TRBD2 matching 7 bases. Germline V gene data show CDR1 as SEHNR and CDR2 as FQNEAQ (reference sequence). The trim removed 5 bases at V and 6 bases at J, leaving 12 bases unmatched. The CDR3 is 15 residues long. Here the CDR3 DNA reads TGTGCCAGCAGCGGCGGGGGTAAGCTGGCGAAGACCCAGTACTTC. This codes for CASSGGGKLAKTQYF.

This sequence joins TRBV5-4 and TRBJ2-7; 8 bases agree with TRBD2. V shed 0 bases, J shed 5 bases, and the junction held 4 bases outside the gene matches. There are 14 residues in the CDR3. Germline V gene lookup returns CDR1 SGHNT and CDR2 YYREEE (reference sequence). The CDR3 reads CASSLGGRSDEQYF. The CDR3 DNA sequence: TGTGCCAGCAGCTTGGGCGGGAGGAGCGACGAGCAGTACTTC.

The J gene is TRBJ2-1, the V gene TRBV5-4; D is ambiguous. V shed 0 bases and J shed 1 base, with 8 bases lying between them. The germline V gene has CDR1 SGHNT and CDR2 YYREEE (reference sequence). The CDR3 is 15 amino acids. CDR3 protein: CASSLGTESYNEQFF. DNA for the CDR3: TGTGCCAGCAGCTTGGGGACGGAGTCCTACAATGAGCAGTTCTTC.

The chain recombines TRBV7-2 with TRBJ2-1, with D perhaps being TRBD1 or TRBD2 (5 bases each). CDR1 SGHTA and CDR2 FQGNSA come from the germline V gene. Trimming stripped 5 bases from V and 3 bases from J, with 11 bases between. The CDR3 loop spans 14 amino acids. CDR3 DNA sequence: TGTGCCAGCAGCATACGGGACGGCTACAATGAGCAGTTCTTC. It is translated as CASSIRDGYNEQFF.

The chain employs TRBV28 and TRBJ1-6; D possibly corresponds to TRBD1 (6 bases). Germline lookup yields CDR1 MDHEN and CDR2 SYDVKM. Trimming took off 7 bases at V and 9 bases at J, with 13 bases between the two ends. The CDR3 length is 13 residues. CDR3 amino acids: CASNTGWISPLHF. DNA for the CDR3: TGTGCCAGCAACACAGGGTGGATTTCACCCCTCCACTTT.

The chain employs TRBV5-4 and TRBJ2-3; D is perhaps TRBD2 (5 bases). CDR1 is SGHNT, CDR2 YYREEE, per germline (reference sequence). V lost 0 bases and J lost 0, with 11 bases in between. The length of the CDR3 is 16 residues. This chain's CDR3 is CASSLAERTSTDTQYF. CDR3 coding DNA: TGTGCCAGCAGCTTGGCCGAGCGGACTAGCACAGATACGCAGTATTTT.

The J gene is TRBJ1-5, the V gene TRBV2; D is possibly TRBD1 (6 bases). V was clipped by 6 bases and J by 2 bases, with 17 bases between them. CDR1 is SNHLY and CDR2 is FYNNEI in the germline V gene. CDR3 length: 16 residues. CDR3 residues: CASSRGGAKGNQPQHF. The CDR3 DNA reads as TGTGCCAGCAGCCGAGGGGGGGCGAAGGGCAATCAGCCCCAGCATTTT.

This clone was counted between two and nine times. The chain employs TRBV11-2 and TRBJ2-7; possible D gene TRBD2, 7 bases. The V end was cut by 0 bases, the J end by 0 bases, with 9 bases between. The V gene's germline CDR1 is SGHAT and CDR2 FQNNGV. The CDR3 extends over 15 amino acids. In DNA form, the CDR3 reads TGTGCCAGCAGCTTAGAGGGGGGGCACTCCTACGAGCAGTACTTC. Amino acid sequence: CASSLEGGHSYEQYF.

This clone turned up a few times. The chain links TRBV4-3 to TRBJ2-3; 9 bases align to TRBD2. This CDR3 contains 15 residues. J lost 6 bases, V lost 1 base, and 5 bases had no gene match. Germline V gives CDR1 LGHNA, CDR2 YSLEER. CDR3 sequence: CASSQVASGIDTQYF. The CDR3 region has the DNA TGCGCCAGCAGCCAAGTGGCTAGCGGGATTGATACGCAGTATTTT.

The rearrangement joins TRBV11-2 to TRBJ2-5; a weak D match, TRBD2 (6 bases). The better agreement between TRBJ2-7 and the DNA end casts doubt on the J call. The CDR3 covers 14 residues. Germline V gene data show CDR1 as SGHAT and CDR2 as FQNNGV. The CDR3 here is CASSLGTATYEQYF. The CDR3 region has the DNA TGTGCCAGCAGTCTCGGGACTGCAACCTACGAGCAGTACTTC.

The rearrangement uses TRBV5-6 and TRBJ1-5; 7 bases are shared with TRBD1. From germline, CDR1 is SGHDT and CDR2 YYEEEE. CDR3 length: 17 amino acids. Losses at the gene ends were 2 bases for V and 3 bases for J; bases not matched to a gene: 11. The CDR3 sequence is CASSFHNRGAFNQPQHF. DNA of the CDR3: TGTGCCAGCAGCTTCCATAACAGGGGCGCCTTCAATCAGCCCCAGCATTTT.

This chain joins TRBV12-5 and TRBJ2-3, with 8 bases matching TRBD2. This CDR3 is built from 18 residues. CDR1 and CDR2 (germline): LGHNT, FRNRAP. The V gene end was trimmed by 6 bases and the J gene end by 4 bases; junction bases not matched to a gene: 18. CDR3 sequence (DNA): TGTGCTAGTGGGCCCGGGGGAAAAGCGGGAGAGTTCGCAGATACGCAGTATTTT. This encodes CASGPGGKAGEFADTQYF.

V usage is TRBV6-1 and J usage is TRBJ1-5; 8 positions agree with TRBD1. Germline CDR1 is MNHNS and CDR2 is SASEGT. The CDR3 has 17 residues. V shed 2 bases and J 0 bases; nucleotides not matched to a gene: 6. Here the CDR3 reads CASSERGQGHSNQPQHF. Written as DNA, the CDR3 is TGTGCCAGCAGTGAAAGAGGACAGGGACATAGCAATCAGCCCCAGCATTTT.

This chain connects TRBV5-1 to TRBJ2-1; 9 bases line up with TRBD2. The CDR3 is 15 residues long. V trimming: 4 bases; J trimming: 10 bases; junction bases outside the gene matches: 12. CDR1 SGHRS and CDR2 YFSETQ come from the germline V gene. The CDR3 sequence is CASSPRGGGAREQFF. As DNA, the CDR3 is TGCGCCAGCAGCCCCCGGGGCGGGGGGGCCCGGGAGCAGTTCTTC.

This clone was seen ten or more times. The rearrangement uses TRBV11-1 and TRBJ2-5; 7 nucleotides align to TRBD1. The ends lost 4 bases at V and 7 bases at J; junction bases unmatched: 9. Looked up from germline, CDR1 is SGHAT and CDR2 is FQDESV (reference sequence). This CDR3 comprises 14 residues. The DNA for the CDR3 is TGTGCCAGCAGCTCATCAGGGGGACCAGGGACCCAGTACTTC. Amino acid sequence: CASSSSGGPGTQYF.

The chain is built from TRBV5-1 and TRBJ2-3; tentative D call: TRBD1 (6 bases). V lost 4 bases, J lost 2 bases, and 20 bases lay in between. This CDR3 contains 17 residues. CDR1 SGHRS and CDR2 YFSETQ come from the germline V gene. CDR3 sequence (DNA): TGCGCCAGCAGCGGGACCGGGACAACCGCTACCACAGATACGCAGTATTTT. It is translated as CASSGTGTTATTDTQYF.

The V and J genes are TRBV7-3 and TRBJ2-2; unclear D gene. Deletions cut 6 bases from V and 7 bases from J, with 21 bases between. The germline V gene encodes CDR1 SGHTA and CDR2 FQGTGA. The length of the CDR3 is 16 residues. The CDR3 DNA is TGTGCCAGCAGTACCCTACGGGCCTCTAGGGTCGGGGAGCTGTTTTTT. Its protein product is CASSTLRASRVGELFF.

This clone showed up just once. The V call is TRBV7-9, the J call TRBJ2-2; TRBD1 might be the D (5 bases). CDR3 size: 12 residues. Germline V gene sequence: CDR1 SEHNR, CDR2 FQNEAQ (reference sequence). V lost 2 bases to trimming and J lost 7 bases, with 5 bases between them. DNA for the CDR3: TGTGCCAGCAGCTTAAGGGGCGGGGAGCTGTTTTTT. It is translated as CASSLRGGELFF. The whole variable domain, filled in from reference TRBV7-9 and TRBJ2-2, reads DTGVSQNPRHKITKRGQNVTFRCDPISEHNRLYWYRQTLGQGPEFLTYFQNEAQLEKSRLLSDRFSAERPKGSFSTLEIQRTEQGDSAMYLCASSLRGGELFFGEGSRLTVL.

The genes are TRBV9 and TRBJ2-2; D call uncertain. This CDR3 spans 14 amino acids. Germline V gene sequence: CDR1 SGDLS, CDR2 YYNGEE. V shed 1 base and J shed 4 bases, with 8 bases lying between them. CDR3 nucleotide sequence: TGTGCCAGCAGCGTAACCCACAGCACCGGGGAGCTGTTTTTT. Protein: CASSVTHSTGELFF.

This chain joins TRBV10-2 and TRBJ2-2, with D possibly TRBD1 on 6 matching bases. Trimming removed 8 bases from V and 5 bases from J, with 12 bases in between. Germline-derived CDR1 and CDR2 are WSHSY and SAAADI. CDR3 length equals 13 residues. The DNA for the CDR3 is TGCGCCAGCTCTGGGGGCCGAACCGGGGAGCTGTTTTTT. Translation gives CASSGGRTGELFF.

This chain connects TRBV7-2 to TRBJ1-1; D is perhaps TRBD1 (6 bases). Trimming cost V 5 bases and J 4 bases, with 14 bases left between them. The CDR3 has 14 residues. The germline CDR1 and CDR2 sequences are SGHTA and FQGNSA. CDR3 DNA sequence: TGTGCCAGCAGCCCCGACGGCAGGGGCACTGAAGCTTTCTTT. Its translation: CASSPDGRGTEAFF.

V and J are TRBV28 and TRBJ1-5, with D uncertain. V was clipped by 4 bases and J by 1 base, with 5 bases between them. The CDR3 sequence is 13 residues long. The germline V gene encodes CDR1 MDHEN and CDR2 SYDVKM. The CDR3 protein is CASSSDSNQPQHF. The CDR3 region has the DNA TGTGCCAGCAGTTCCGACAGCAATCAGCCCCAGCATTTT.

This clone was seen a few times. The chain recombines TRBV30 with TRBJ2-7; TRBD1 matches 10 bases. CDR3 size: 14 residues. V shed 2 bases and J 1 base; nucleotides not matched to a gene: 2. Germline lookup yields CDR1 GTSNPN and CDR2 SVGIG (reference sequence). DNA for the CDR3: TGTGCCTGGAGTACGGACAGGGGGTCCTACGAGCAGTACTTC. This translates into CAWSTDRGSYEQYF.

Written as DNA, the CDR3 is TGTGCCAGCGTTCAACCATATAACTATGGCTACACCTTC. Translating it yields CASVQPYNYGYTF. The chain uses TRBV6-5 and TRBJ1-2; no reliable D call. The CDR3 has 13 amino acids. Looked up from germline, CDR1 is MNHEY and CDR2 is SVGAGI. Trimming cost V 8 bases and J 1 base, with 11 bases left between them.

The V call is TRBV6-5, the J call TRBJ2-1; 12 positions match TRBD2. The CDR3 contains 16 residues. V lost 4 bases to trimming and J lost 3 bases; unmatched junction nucleotides: 4. Per the germline V gene, CDR1 is MNHEY and CDR2 is SVGAGI. The CDR3 region is CASSSASGRVYNEQFF. The CDR3, as DNA: TGTGCCAGCAGTTCGGCTAGCGGGAGGGTCTACAATGAGCAGTTCTTC.